This T cell receptor (beta chain) derives from a study of radiotherapy plus CTLA-4 blockade in lung cancer. Study-level points and caveats: Radiotherapy was combined with ipilimumab, and tumor-derived TCR clones then expanded in blood.

Turning to this clone: Its target is not known.

Generated by immunoSEQ multiplex PCR, the TCRdb table keeps only in-frame clones and is missing some. There are approximately 76,000 clones in the sample; around 79% occur only once, and less than 4% lies in the top ten. The CDR3 is 18 amino acids. Germline-derived CDR1 and CDR2 are MNHGY and SAAAGT. After removal of 1 base from V and 3 bases from J, the junction contained 14 bases not matched to a gene. The specimen comprised peripheral blood, sampled from a patient treated with radiotherapy plus ipilimumab. This receptor was identified in a human donor with non-small cell lung cancer who had a partial response to radiotherapy plus ipilimumab. Some clones in this sample may be carry-over from other donors' samples. This chain joins TRBV6-8 and TRBJ2-7, with TRBD2 matching 8 bases. The CDR3 nucleotides read TGTGCCAGCAGTTACTTGATGGCCCGGGAGGGAAACCACTACGAGCAGTACTTC. It codes for CASSYLMAREGNHYEQYF.